This TCR beta chain was found in a study of blood T cells in healthy people across ages. Study conclusions and caveats: Calculation of diversity from one million T cells yielded estimates considered to be underestimates. With donor CMV status unknown, expanded clonotype changes were possibly confounded. PBMCs that were unsorted prevented a conclusive naive versus antigen-experienced comparison.

It was with a sample-barcoded 5' primer and a J-beta primer mix that a second PCR of roughly 6 to 12 cycles was run. At least 2.5 million CDR3-containing paired-end reads were obtained per sample. TCRdb re-called the 5' RACE reads through MiXCR, storing one row per CDR3 protein. This sample yields 1.5 million to 2 million distinct CDR3 sequences, of which 39% are seen a single time; under 25% belongs to the top ten. This clonotype was found a few times. The antigen is unknown. This CDR3 spans 16 amino acids. Germline assignment: CDR1 KGHDR and CDR2 SFDVKD. Deletions cut 2 bases from V and 1 base from J, with 12 bases between.

This clonotype was sampled from a human donor in good health. This chain joins TRBV24-1 and TRBJ2-3; tentative D call: TRBD1 (6 bases). The sequencing sample was made of blood. CDR3 region: CATSDWTVQGTDTQYF. CDR3 bases: TGTGCCACCAGTGATTGGACAGTCCAGGGCACAGATACGCAGTATTTT.